Listed here is a single TCR beta chain. The antigen is undetermined. This specimen belongs to a study of cytomegalovirus exposure and HLA in healthy donors. Overall study results and limits: Subsequent analysis showed first-cohort TCR clusters tending to co-occur in roughly 130 validation repertoires.

The germline gives CDR1 MDHEN, CDR2 SYDVKM. Trimming cost V 2 bases and J 5 bases; bases outside gene matches: 8. CDR3 length equals 16 residues. The assay was immunoSEQ multiplex PCR, and TCRdb's table has in-frame clones only and misses some. The table records some 98,000 clones, about 90% of them present only once. The study drew the donors from its roughly 110-subject validation cohort, separate from the roughly 700-subject first cohort. The chain has TRBV28 and TRBJ2-1; 8 positions match TRBD2. The sample comprised PBMCs. The receptor was isolated from a man between 18 and 29 years old in good health and CMV-seropositive. The CDR3 sequence: CASSLAASGPNNEQFF. The CDR3 nucleotides are TGTGCCAGCAGTTTAGCAGCTAGCGGGCCGAACAATGAGCAGTTCTTC.